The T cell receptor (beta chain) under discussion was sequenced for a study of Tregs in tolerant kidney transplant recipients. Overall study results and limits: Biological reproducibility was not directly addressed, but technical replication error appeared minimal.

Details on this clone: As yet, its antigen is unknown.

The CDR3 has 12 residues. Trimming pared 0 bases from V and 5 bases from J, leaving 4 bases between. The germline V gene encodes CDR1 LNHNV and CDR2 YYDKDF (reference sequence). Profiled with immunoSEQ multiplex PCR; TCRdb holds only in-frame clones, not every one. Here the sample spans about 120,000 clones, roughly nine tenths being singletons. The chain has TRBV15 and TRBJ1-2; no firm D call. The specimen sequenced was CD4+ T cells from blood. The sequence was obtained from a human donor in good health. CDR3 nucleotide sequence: TGTGCCACCAGCAGAGATCGATATGGCTACACCTTC. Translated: CATSRDRYGYTF.